Following are 30 T cell receptor beta chains from one sample sequenced in a study of blood T cells in healthy people across ages (dated by TCRdb to the mid-2010s). The library was built by means of 5' RACE. TCRdb lists the instrument as Illumina HiSeq 2500. The second PCR ran for about 6 to 11 cycles and used a J-beta primer mix along with a sample-barcoded 5' primer. In-frame beta chains were kept once TCRdb had trimmed the public reads at Q25 with fastp and called clones with MiXCR. All rows with the same CDR3 protein become a single entry with the most common DNA and genes. The sample yields about 930,000 distinct CDR3 sequences; about 29% were counted once. Roughly 10% of the sample rests with the top ten. These records were also assigned to another study, of T cells of mothers and their children.

Sequencing used blood. The receptor set was obtained from a middle-aged woman in good health.

This clonotype has only a few counts. V usage is TRBV5-1 and J usage is TRBJ1-1; D perhaps matches TRBD1 (5 bases). Looked up from germline, CDR1 is SGHRS and CDR2 is YFSETQ. Trimming took off 2 bases at V and 1 base at J, with 18 bases between the two ends. The CDR3 has 17 amino acids. CDR3 in DNA: TGCGCCAGCAGCTTAGGGCAGGGCATGGGTGAGAACACTGAAGCTTTCTTT. Encoded protein: CASSLGQGMGENTEAFF.

The chain employs TRBV5-1 and TRBJ2-3, with D perhaps TRBD2 (6 bases). This CDR3 is 14 amino acids long. Germline V gene sequence: CDR1 SGHRS, CDR2 YFSETQ. Trimming took 4 bases from V and 4 from J, leaving 13 bases between them. CDR3 DNA: TGCGCCAGCAGCGTAGCGGAGAGCGCAGATACGCAGTATTTT. This encodes CASSVAESADTQYF.

This clonotype was seen a few times. The genes are TRBV7-9 and TRBJ2-7; TRBD2 matches 11 bases. The germline CDR1 and CDR2 sequences are SEHNR and FQNEAQ (reference sequence). This CDR3 contains 16 residues. The V segment lost 1 base and the J segment 2 bases; nucleotides outside the gene matches: 4. The CDR3 bases are TGTGCCAGCAGCTTAGGTATGGGACTAGCGGCCTACGAGCAGTACTTC. Protein product: CASSLGMGLAAYEQYF.

This chain connects TRBV7-2 to TRBJ2-1; TRBD1 matches 10 bases. Germline CDR1 and CDR2: SGHTA and FQGNSA. Trimming cost V 0 bases and J 5 bases; bases outside gene matches: 13. CDR3 length: 19 residues. CDR3 in DNA: TGTGCCAGCAGCTTAGCCCCAGGGACAGGGGCCCGCCCAAACAATGAGCAGTTCTTC. This encodes CASSLAPGTGARPNNEQFF.

The chain combines TRBV20-1 with TRBJ1-5; possible D gene TRBD1, 6 bases. The CDR3 sequence is 14 residues long. Germline V gene lookup returns CDR1 DFQATT and CDR2 SNEGSKA (reference sequence). V was shortened by 4 bases and J by 2 bases, with 12 bases between the two germline ends. The chain's CDR3 is CSAITGYGNQPQHF. In DNA form, the CDR3 reads TGCAGTGCTATTACAGGGTATGGCAATCAGCCCCAGCATTTT.

This chain joins TRBV4-3 and TRBJ1-6; D gene uncertain. V lost 0 bases, J lost 5 bases, and 11 bases lay in between. This CDR3 has 16 residues. The germline CDR1 and CDR2 sequences are LGHNA and YSLEER. The chain's CDR3 is CASSQDARVNNSPLHF. CDR3 sequence (DNA): TGCGCCAGCAGCCAAGATGCCCGGGTGAATAATTCACCCCTCCACTTT.

V usage is TRBV7-2 and J usage is TRBJ2-5; D remains ambiguous. The ends were cut back, 5 bases at V and 7 bases at J, with 23 bases in the middle. Germline V gene lookup returns CDR1 SGHTA and CDR2 FQGNSA. The CDR3 extends over 16 amino acids. The CDR3 protein is CASSHLSGGVGRTQYF. In nucleotides, the CDR3 is TGTGCCAGCAGCCACCTGAGTGGTGGGGTCGGTAGGACCCAGTACTTC.

In its sample, this clonotype was seen many times. V is TRBV27 and J is TRBJ2-5; D not resolved. Germline V gene data show CDR1 as MNHEY and CDR2 as SMNVEV (reference sequence). This CDR3 spans 14 amino acids. Trimming pared 1 base from V and 2 bases from J, leaving 8 bases between. In nucleotides, the CDR3 is TGTGCCAGCAGTTTATTGGGCAGGCAAGAGACCCAGTACTTC. Amino acid sequence: CASSLLGRQETQYF.

The chain couples TRBV7-2 to TRBJ1-1; D remains unclear. Per the germline V gene, CDR1 is SGHTA and CDR2 is FQGNSA. The germline V and J ends were trimmed by 2 bases and 5 bases, with 12 bases remaining between them. This CDR3 comprises 14 residues. CDR3: CASSLRQVPTEAFF. Written as DNA, the CDR3 is TGTGCCAGCAGCTTAAGACAAGTTCCAACTGAAGCTTTCTTT. Full variable domain (outside the CDR3, taken from reference TRBV7-2 and TRBJ1-1): GAGVSQSPSNKVTEKGKDVELRCDPISGHTALYWYRQSLGQGLEFLIYFQGNSAPDKSGLPSDRFSAERTGGSVSTLTIQRTQQEDSAVYLCASSLRQVPTEAFFGQGTRLTVV.

This clonotype turned up a few times. The genes are TRBV7-2 and TRBJ1-3, with D unresolved. Trimming took 3 bases from V and 8 from J, leaving 8 bases between them. The CDR3 consists of 12 residues. CDR1 is SGHTA, CDR2 FQGNSA, per germline. CDR3 sequence: CASSFPRDTIYF. Here the CDR3 DNA reads TGTGCCAGCAGCTTTCCACGAGACACCATATATTTT.

This clonotype was detected ten times or more. V is TRBV5-1 and J is TRBJ2-7, with D unclear. V dropped 0 bases and J dropped 3 bases, with 13 bases sitting between them. CDR3 length: 15 amino acids. Germline V gene data show CDR1 as SGHRS and CDR2 as YFSETQ. The CDR3 DNA follows: TGCGCCAGCAGCTTGGCCAGTCAGACCAGCTACGAGCAGTACTTC. Protein: CASSLASQTSYEQYF. Looking up the rest from reference TRBV5-1 and TRBJ2-7 gives the full variable domain: KAGVTQTPRYLIKTRGQQVTLSCSPISGHRSVSWYQQTPGQGLQFLFEYFSETQRNKGNFPGRFSGRQFSNSRSEMNVSTLELGDSALYLCASSLASQTSYEQYFGPGTRLTVT.

This clonotype was recorded many times. This chain uses TRBV20-1 with TRBJ2-7, with D unclear. The germline gives CDR1 DFQATT, CDR2 SNEGSKA (reference sequence). This CDR3 has 13 amino acids. Trimming removed 2 bases at V and 0 bases at J, with 8 bases between. CDR3 DNA: TGCAGTGCTAGACCCGGTTCCTCCTACGAGCAGTACTTC. It specifies CSARPGSSYEQYF.

The CDR3 spells CASRSMAAGSTDTQYF. The CDR3 coding sequence is TGTGCCAGCAGATCCATGGCGGCAGGTAGCACAGATACGCAGTATTTT. This sequence joins TRBV7-8 and TRBJ2-3; no firm D call. From germline, CDR1 is SGHVS and CDR2 FQNEAQ. Deletions cut 6 bases from V and 0 bases from J, with 16 bases between. The CDR3 length is 16 residues.

Comments on this clonotype: The junction does not match germline at one end; this may be a read error. The rearrangement links TRBV12-3 or TRBV12-4 to TRBJ1-2; 8 positions agree with TRBD1. There are 16 residues in the CDR3. CDR3 DNA: TGTGCCAACAGTTTAAGCCAGGACAGGGATCCCTATGGCTACACCTTC. Protein sequence: CANSLSQDRDPYGYTF.

Note on this clonotype: This may come from a read error, since a much larger clone is one base off. The rearrangement links TRBV5-1 to TRBJ2-7; 10 bases match TRBD1. Germline V gene lookup returns CDR1 SGHRS and CDR2 YFSETQ. Trimming cost V 3 bases and J 5 bases; bases outside gene matches: 5. CDR3 length: 14 amino acids. CDR3 amino acids: CASSWRGTGDEQYF. The CDR3 DNA is TGCGCCAGCAGCTGGAGGGGGACAGGGGACGAGCAGTACTTC.

A word on this clonotype: It may be a read error: a sequence one base away is much more abundant. The chain employs TRBV7-3 and TRBJ2-5, with D possibly being TRBD1 (6 bases). The CDR3 runs to 14 residues. Germline CDR1 and CDR2: SGHTA and FQGTGA. Written as DNA, the CDR3 is TGTGCCAGCAGCTCCCACAGGGACCAAGGGACCCAGTACTTC. Translating it yields CASSSHRDQGTQYF.

About this clonotype itself: With a much larger clone just one base away, this may be a read error. The chain uses TRBV7-2 and TRBJ2-3; 10 nucleotides line up with TRBD2. The length of the CDR3 is 16 residues. CDR1 is SGHTA and CDR2 is FQGNSA in the germline V gene. The CDR3 region is CANSLASGGSTDTQYF. CDR3 sequence (DNA): TGTGCCAACAGCTTAGCTAGCGGGGGTAGCACAGATACGCAGTATTTT.

This clonotype was detected only a few times. The chain combines TRBV7-2 with TRBJ1-1; D is perhaps TRBD1 (5 bases). Germline values: CDR1 SGHTA, CDR2 FQGNSA. V was trimmed by 1 base and J by 1 base, leaving 10 bases between them. This CDR3 is built from 15 residues. DNA for the CDR3: TGTGCCAGCAGCTTAGATGGGGGGGAGAACACTGAAGCTTTCTTT. Residues: CASSLDGGENTEAFF.

This clonotype was detected once. The CDR3 end shows no conserved phenylalanine or tryptophan, and so a read error is likely. The chain couples TRBV5-5 to TRBJ2-7, with D perhaps matching TRBD1 (6 bases). CDR1 SGHKS and CDR2 YYEKEE come from the germline V gene (reference sequence). The CDR3 extends over 12 amino acids. V was shortened by 1 base and J by 6 bases, with 8 bases between the two germline ends. CDR3: CASSLTGIEQYI. CDR3 sequence (DNA): TGTGCCAGCAGCTTGACAGGGATCGAGCAGTACATC.

This clonotype came up a few times. The germline gene is not matched at one end of the junction; a read error may be the cause. The chain joins TRBV27 to TRBJ1-1; D unresolved. CDR1 MNHEY and CDR2 SMNVEV come from the germline V gene (reference sequence). The CDR3 consists of 15 residues. The CDR3 here is CTSSTYDRWNTEAFF. In nucleotides, the CDR3 is TGTACCAGCAGTACCTATGACCGCTGGAACACTGAAGCTTTCTTT.

The chain is built from TRBV9 and TRBJ2-5; D is possibly TRBD2 (6 bases). V was pared by 3 bases and J by 4 bases, with 13 bases between. The length of the CDR3 is 14 residues. CDR1 is SGDLS and CDR2 is YYNGEE in the germline V gene. CDR3 bases: TGTGCCAGCAGCGCCGGAGGGCCCTTAGAGACCCAGTACTTC. Its protein is CASSAGGPLETQYF.

This clonotype came up once. This sequence joins TRBV28 and TRBJ2-3, with 10 bases that match TRBD2. Germline V gene lookup returns CDR1 MDHEN and CDR2 SYDVKM. J was trimmed by 0 bases and V by 6 bases; bases with no gene match: 9. The CDR3 is made up of 17 amino acids. CDR3: CASSQLGLADSTDTQYF. DNA for the CDR3: TGTGCCAGCAGCCAGCTCGGACTAGCGGATAGCACAGATACGCAGTATTTT.

This clonotype occurred a few times. This chain uses TRBV27 with TRBJ2-7, with 15 bases identical to TRBD2. CDR1 and CDR2 from the germline V gene are MNHEY and SMNVEV (reference sequence). The CDR3 spans 17 residues. V lost 5 bases, J lost 7 bases, and 12 bases stayed unmatched. CDR3 sequence reads: CASSPTVPGLAGGEQYF. The CDR3, as DNA: TGTGCCAGCAGTCCGACCGTCCCGGGACTAGCGGGGGGAGAGCAGTACTTC.

The rearrangement joins TRBV30 to TRBJ2-1, with 9 bases lining up with TRBD1. The germline V gene encodes CDR1 GTSNPN and CDR2 SVGIG (reference sequence). The junction had 6 bases not matched to a gene; V was cut back by 2 bases and J by 4 bases. CDR3 length equals 15 residues. The CDR3 region is CAWSKSGQGYNEQFF. The CDR3 DNA reads TGTGCCTGGAGTAAATCGGGACAGGGTTACAATGAGCAGTTCTTC.

This clonotype turned up a few times. The CDR3 DNA reads TGCAGTGCTAGAGATCCAGGGGATGAAAAACTGTTTTTT. This translates into CSARDPGDEKLFF. The V and J genes are TRBV20-1 and TRBJ1-4, with a weak D call TRBD1 (6 bases). Germline V gene data show CDR1 as DFQATT and CDR2 as SNEGSKA (reference sequence). CDR3 length: 13 residues. V dropped 0 bases and J dropped 6 bases, with 8 bases sitting between them.

This clonotype came up a few times. V gene TRBV6-5 combines with J gene TRBJ2-2, with 7 bases that match TRBD1. This CDR3 has 14 amino acids. The V gene's germline CDR1 is MNHEY and CDR2 SVGAGI. Germline trimming cut 9 bases from V and 1 base from J; bases unmatched to any gene: 5. CDR3 amino acids: CASQGQRNTGELFF. In DNA form, the CDR3 reads TGTGCCAGTCAGGGACAGAGGAACACCGGGGAGCTGTTTTTT.

V is TRBV2 and J is TRBJ1-4; 7 positions agree with TRBD1. The CDR3 runs to 16 residues. CDR1 and CDR2 from the germline V gene are SNHLY and FYNNEI. Trimming removed 3 bases from V and 7 bases from J; junction bases left unmatched: 11. The CDR3 DNA reads TGTGCCAGCAGTGATAAGGGACAGCAAAGCGTTGAAAAACTGTTTTTT. It specifies CASSDKGQQSVEKLFF.

The V call is TRBV7-6, the J call TRBJ2-7; D is possibly TRBD1 or TRBD2 (5 bases each). CDR3 size: 16 residues. Trimming stripped 1 base from V and 5 bases from J, with 18 bases between. CDR1 SGHVS and CDR2 FNYEAQ come from the germline V gene. CDR3 DNA sequence: TGTGCCAGCAGCTTAGAAGGGGAGTTTCCCGGGAACGAGCAGTACTTC. Protein product: CASSLEGEFPGNEQYF.

The chain employs TRBV3-1 and TRBJ2-4; no definite D call. TRBJ2-5 matches the DNA end more closely, so the J call is doubtful. Germline values: CDR1 LGHDT, CDR2 YNNKEL (reference sequence). This CDR3 has 14 residues. The DNA for the CDR3 is TGTGCCAGCAGCCCCAAAGACCGGTGGGAGACCCAGTACTTC. Translation: CASSPKDRWETQYF.

This clonotype has at least ten counts. At one end the junction does not follow the germline gene, possibly because of a read error. The chain joins TRBV7-9 to TRBJ1-5; 7 nucleotides align to TRBD1. Per the germline V gene, CDR1 is SEHNR and CDR2 is FQNEAQ (reference sequence). The CDR3 runs to 15 residues. The CDR3 loop is CAGSQGGALSQPQHF. CDR3 bases: TGTGCCGGCAGCCAGGGGGGGGCGCTCAGTCAGCCCCAGCATTTT. Complete variable domain (other parts from reference TRBV7-9 and TRBJ1-5): DTGVSQNPRHKITKRGQNVTFRCDPISEHNRLYWYRQTLGQGPEFLTYFQNEAQLEKSRLLSDRFSAERPKGSFSTLEIQRTEQGDSAMYLCAGSQGGALSQPQHFGDGTRLSIL.